This entry lists 15 T cell receptor beta chains sequenced from one sample in a study of blood T cell repertoires in COVID-19. Data came from immunoSEQ multiplex PCR; TCRdb stores just in-frame clones and leaves some out. The sample lists about 250,000 clones, more than 75% occurring once. Sequencing input: PBMCs or T cells enriched from blood (not recorded which). These receptors came from a young man who had recovered from COVID-19.

The chain carries TRBV18 and TRBJ2-1; D might be TRBD2 (7 bases). Trimming left V 3 bases short and J 10 bases short, with 10 bases between. CDR3 length equals 12 residues. Germline V gene data show CDR1 as KGHSH and CDR2 as LQKENI. The CDR3 nucleotides are TGTGCCAGCTCACCGGGGGGGCAAGAGCAGTTCTTC. Translating it yields CASSPGGQEQFF.

Only a few counts were recorded for this clone. The chain links TRBV19 to TRBJ1-1; 8 nucleotides align to TRBD1. V lost 5 bases to trimming and J lost 3 bases; unmatched junction nucleotides: 2. Germline lookup yields CDR1 LNHDA and CDR2 SQIVND (reference sequence). The CDR3 totals 13 residues. The CDR3 nucleotides are TGTGCCAGTAGTCTCAGGGGGCACACTGAAGCTTTCTTT. The encoded protein is CASSLRGHTEAFF.

The CDR3 DNA follows: TGTGCCAGTAGTACTTGGACAGGGGACAACTATGGCTACACCTTC. Encoded protein: CASSTWTGDNYGYTF. The J gene is TRBJ1-2, the V gene TRBV19; 9 bases map to TRBD1. The ends lost 4 bases at V and 2 bases at J; junction bases unmatched: 5. CDR1 is LNHDA, CDR2 SQIVND, per germline (reference sequence). The CDR3 contains 15 residues.

This clone was observed a single time. The J gene is TRBJ1-1, the V gene TRBV6-2 or TRBV6-3; 10 bases fit TRBD1. The CDR3 is 14 residues long. The germline gives CDR1 MNHEY, CDR2 SVGEGT. V lost 6 bases to trimming and J lost 7 bases; unmatched junction nucleotides: 8. The CDR3 bases are TGTGCCAGCAGCCGACAGGGGGCGGGAGGTGAAGCTTTCTTT. Protein sequence: CASSRQGAGGEAFF.

The chain carries TRBV5-4 and TRBJ1-4; D is undetermined. Deletions cut 1 base from V and 6 bases from J, with 10 bases between. The CDR3 extends over 14 amino acids. From germline, CDR1 is SGHNT and CDR2 YYREEE (reference sequence). The CDR3 reads CASSLPGVDEKLFF. CDR3 in DNA: TGTGCCAGCAGCTTGCCCGGGGTTGATGAAAAACTGTTTTTT.

This clone showed up just a few times. The chain is built from TRBV7-9 and TRBJ1-2; D may be TRBD1 (5 bases). Trimming cost V 4 bases and J 4 bases, with 25 bases left between them. CDR3 length: 18 amino acids. Germline CDR1 SEHNR, CDR2 FQNEAQ (reference sequence). The CDR3 sequence: CASSSPRSDGGQGYGYTF. Here the CDR3 DNA reads TGTGCCAGCAGCTCCCCGAGGTCAGATGGAGGGCAGGGCTATGGCTACACCTTC.

For this clone: Relative to the germline gene, one junction end is altered; a read error may explain this. Here the CDR3 reads CASCMGQNTGELFF. The CDR3 DNA is TGTGCCAGTTGTATGGGGCAGAACACCGGGGAGCTGTTTTTT. The chain has TRBV19 and TRBJ2-2; D may be TRBD1 (5 bases). CDR1 is LNHDA and CDR2 is SQIVND in the germline V gene (reference sequence). The CDR3 consists of 14 residues.

In its sample, this clone was seen once. This chain joins TRBV5-1 and TRBJ1-1; TRBD1 is a possible D gene (6 bases). The length of the CDR3 is 15 residues. Per germline, CDR1 SGHRS and CDR2 YFSETQ. Trimming pared 4 bases from V and 2 bases from J, leaving 15 bases between. This CDR3 reads CASSRGEGGNTEAFF. The CDR3, as DNA: TGCGCCAGCAGCAGAGGGGAAGGGGGAAACACTGAAGCTTTCTTT.

The gene calls are TRBV2 and TRBJ1-3; D ambiguous. The CDR3 runs to 15 residues. The germline CDR1 and CDR2 sequences are SNHLY and FYNNEI. V dropped 2 bases and J dropped 0 bases, with 8 bases sitting between them. DNA for the CDR3: TGTGCCAGCAGTGAATTTACAGTCTCTGGAAACACCATATATTTT. Residues: CASSEFTVSGNTIYF.

The sample holds one count of this clone. The rearrangement uses TRBV7-9 and TRBJ2-5; TRBD1 agrees at 7 bases. The CDR3 runs 15 residues. V was clipped by 5 bases and J by 1 base; unmatched bases: 7. The germline gives CDR1 SEHNR, CDR2 FQNEAQ (reference sequence). The CDR3 region has the DNA TGTGCCAGCAGCAAAAGGGGACAGTCCCAAGAGACCCAGTACTTC. Protein product: CASSKRGQSQETQYF.

The V call is TRBV27, the J call TRBJ1-1, with D hard to call. CDR1 MNHEY and CDR2 SMNVEV come from the germline V gene (reference sequence). The CDR3 length is 13 residues. Between the trimmed V and J ends, which lost 5 bases and 0 bases, there was a span of 7 bases. The chain's CDR3 is CASSPQLNTEAFF. In DNA, the CDR3 is TGTGCCAGCAGTCCCCAATTGAACACTGAAGCTTTCTTT.

The chain is built from TRBV11-2 and TRBJ1-4; 10 bases are a match to TRBD1. This CDR3 spans 17 amino acids. V was clipped by 4 bases and J by 3 bases; unmatched bases: 8. Germline CDR1 and CDR2: SGHAT and FQNNGV. The chain's CDR3 is CASSSIDRGPSNEKLFF. The DNA for the CDR3 is TGTGCCAGCAGCTCGATAGACAGGGGGCCTTCTAATGAAAAACTGTTTTTT.

This clone was found a few times. J is TRBJ2-3 and V is TRBV5-1; D is possibly TRBD2 (6 bases). This CDR3 comprises 15 residues. The germline V and J ends were trimmed by 0 bases and 3 bases, with 11 bases remaining between them. Germline V gives CDR1 SGHRS, CDR2 YFSETQ. CDR3 in amino acids: CASSLESAGTDTQYF. The CDR3 region has the DNA TGCGCCAGCAGCTTGGAGTCGGCGGGGACAGATACGCAGTATTTT.

The table lists this clone with a count of one. The rearrangement uses TRBV20-1 and TRBJ1-1; D is possibly TRBD1 (5 bases). The germline V and J ends were trimmed by 3 bases and 0 bases, with 11 bases remaining between them. Germline V gene data show CDR1 as DFQATT and CDR2 as SNEGSKA (reference sequence). The CDR3 runs to 14 residues. The CDR3 DNA reads as TGCAGTGCTAGTTACGGGGGGATGAACACTGAAGCTTTCTTT. Amino acid sequence: CSASYGGMNTEAFF.

This chain connects TRBV10-3 to TRBJ2-7; 9 bases are shared with TRBD1. V shed 0 bases, J shed 3 bases, and the junction held 3 bases outside the gene matches. Germline CDR1 reads ENHRY; CDR2 reads SYGVKD. This CDR3 is built from 15 residues. CDR3 nucleotides: TGTGCCATCAGTGAGTCGGGACAGGGCGTCTACGAGCAGTACTTC. It codes for CAISESGQGVYEQYF.